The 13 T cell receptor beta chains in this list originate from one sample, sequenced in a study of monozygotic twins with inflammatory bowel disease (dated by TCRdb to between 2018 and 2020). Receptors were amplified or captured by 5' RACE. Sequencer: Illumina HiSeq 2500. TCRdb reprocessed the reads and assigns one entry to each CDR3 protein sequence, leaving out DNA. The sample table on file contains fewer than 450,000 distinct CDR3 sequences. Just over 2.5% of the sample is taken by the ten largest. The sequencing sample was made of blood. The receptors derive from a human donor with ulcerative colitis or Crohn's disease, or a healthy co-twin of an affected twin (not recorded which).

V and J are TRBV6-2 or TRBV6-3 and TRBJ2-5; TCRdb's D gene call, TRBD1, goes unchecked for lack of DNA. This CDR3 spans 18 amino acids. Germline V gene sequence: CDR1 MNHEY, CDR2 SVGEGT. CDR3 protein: CASSYHMKKPGQQETQYF.

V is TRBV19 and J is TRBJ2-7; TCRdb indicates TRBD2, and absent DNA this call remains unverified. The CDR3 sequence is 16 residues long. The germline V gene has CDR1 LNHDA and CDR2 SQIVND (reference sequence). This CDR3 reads CASSSALGLESYEQYF.

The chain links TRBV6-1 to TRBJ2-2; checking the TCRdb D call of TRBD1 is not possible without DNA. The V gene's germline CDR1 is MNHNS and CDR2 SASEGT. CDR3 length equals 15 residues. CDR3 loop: CASSGGQGFSGELFF.

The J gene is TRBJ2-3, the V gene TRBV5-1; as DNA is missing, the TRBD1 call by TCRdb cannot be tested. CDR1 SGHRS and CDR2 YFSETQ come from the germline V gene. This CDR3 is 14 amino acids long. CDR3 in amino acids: CASVRQSSTDTQYF.

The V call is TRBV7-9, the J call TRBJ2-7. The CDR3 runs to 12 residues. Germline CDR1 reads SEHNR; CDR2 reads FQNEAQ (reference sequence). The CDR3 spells CASSTVIYEQYF.

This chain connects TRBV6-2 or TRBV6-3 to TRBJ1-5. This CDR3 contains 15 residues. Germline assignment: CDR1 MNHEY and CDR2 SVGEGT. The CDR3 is CASSWDFSGNQPQHF.

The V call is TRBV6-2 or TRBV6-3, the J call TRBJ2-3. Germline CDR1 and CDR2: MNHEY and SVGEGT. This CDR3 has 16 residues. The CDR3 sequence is CASSADVGEGTDTQYF.

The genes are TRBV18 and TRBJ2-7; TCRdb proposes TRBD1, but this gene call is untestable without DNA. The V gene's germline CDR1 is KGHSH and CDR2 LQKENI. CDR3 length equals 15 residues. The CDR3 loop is CASSPDRAGSYEQYF.

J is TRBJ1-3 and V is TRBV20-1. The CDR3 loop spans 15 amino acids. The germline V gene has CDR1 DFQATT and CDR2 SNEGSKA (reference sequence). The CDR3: CSATPTSPSGNTIYF.

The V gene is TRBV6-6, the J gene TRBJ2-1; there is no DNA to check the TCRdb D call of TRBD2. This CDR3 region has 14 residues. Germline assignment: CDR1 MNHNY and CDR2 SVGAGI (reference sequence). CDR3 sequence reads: CASRPRTSFNEQFF.

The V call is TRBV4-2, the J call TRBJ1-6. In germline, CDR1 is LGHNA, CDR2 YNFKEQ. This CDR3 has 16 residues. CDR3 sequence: CASSQDVQGGNSPLHF.

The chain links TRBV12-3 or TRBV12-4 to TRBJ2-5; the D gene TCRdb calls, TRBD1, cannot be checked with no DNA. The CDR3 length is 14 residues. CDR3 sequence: CASSIHRGQETQYF.

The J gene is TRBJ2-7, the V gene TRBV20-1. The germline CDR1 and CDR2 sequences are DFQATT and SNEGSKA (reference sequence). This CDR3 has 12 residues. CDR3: CSASVRPTEQYF.